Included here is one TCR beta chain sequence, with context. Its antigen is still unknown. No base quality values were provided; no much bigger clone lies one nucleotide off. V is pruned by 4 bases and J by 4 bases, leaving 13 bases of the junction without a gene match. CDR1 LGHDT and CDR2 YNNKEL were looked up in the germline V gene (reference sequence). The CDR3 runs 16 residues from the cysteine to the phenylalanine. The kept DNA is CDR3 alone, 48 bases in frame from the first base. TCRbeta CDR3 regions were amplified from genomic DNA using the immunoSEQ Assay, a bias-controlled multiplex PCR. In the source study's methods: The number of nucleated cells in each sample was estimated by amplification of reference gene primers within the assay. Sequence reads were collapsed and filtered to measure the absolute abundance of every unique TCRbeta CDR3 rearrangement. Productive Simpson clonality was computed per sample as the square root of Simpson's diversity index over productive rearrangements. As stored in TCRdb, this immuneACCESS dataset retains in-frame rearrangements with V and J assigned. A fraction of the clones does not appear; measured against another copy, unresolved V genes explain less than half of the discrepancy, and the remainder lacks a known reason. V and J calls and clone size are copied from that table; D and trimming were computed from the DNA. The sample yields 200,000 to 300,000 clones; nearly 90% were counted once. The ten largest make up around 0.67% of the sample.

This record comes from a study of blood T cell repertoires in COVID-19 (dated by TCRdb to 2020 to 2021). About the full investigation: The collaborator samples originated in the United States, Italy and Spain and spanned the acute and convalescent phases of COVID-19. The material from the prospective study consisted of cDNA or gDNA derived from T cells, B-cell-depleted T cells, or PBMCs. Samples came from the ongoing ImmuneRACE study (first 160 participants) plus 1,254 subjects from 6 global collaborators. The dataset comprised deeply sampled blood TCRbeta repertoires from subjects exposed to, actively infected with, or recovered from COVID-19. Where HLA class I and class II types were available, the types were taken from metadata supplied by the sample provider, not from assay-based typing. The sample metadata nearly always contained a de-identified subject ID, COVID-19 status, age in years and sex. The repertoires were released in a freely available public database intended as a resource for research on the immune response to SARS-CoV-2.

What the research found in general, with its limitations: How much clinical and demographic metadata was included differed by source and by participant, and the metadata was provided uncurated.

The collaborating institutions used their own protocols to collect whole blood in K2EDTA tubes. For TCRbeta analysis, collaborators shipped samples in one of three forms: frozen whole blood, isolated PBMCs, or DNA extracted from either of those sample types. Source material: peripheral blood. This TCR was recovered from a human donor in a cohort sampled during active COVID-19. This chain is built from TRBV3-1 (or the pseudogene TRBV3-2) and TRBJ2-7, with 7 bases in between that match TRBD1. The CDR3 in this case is CASSPQSGQLIYEQYF. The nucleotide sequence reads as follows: TGTGCCAGCAGCCCACAATCGGGACAGTTAATTTACGAGCAGTACTTC.